The rows below give T cell receptor beta chains drawn from one sample of a study of CD8 T cells in Susac syndrome. TCRdb re-called the immunoSEQ multiplex PCR reads with MiXCR, one entry per CDR3 protein. The data hold more than 95,000 distinct CDR3 sequences, with more than 85% observed a single time. The specimen sequenced was CD8+ T cells from PBMCs. These TCRs come from a human donor with multiple sclerosis. Each CDR3 is given with its conserved first and last residue. A D gene is named only where the DNA matches it firmly. Some rows mark clone size as missing; the rest say once, few, many or name a class of expanded clone.

TRBD1 TRBJ2-7 TRBV29-1 . CSVRSGQDGRKTEQYF TGCAGCGTTAGATCCGGACAGGACGGACGCAAGACGGAGCAGTACTTC
TRBD2 TRBJ2-1 TRBV29-1 . CSVVLAGARSYNEQFF TGCAGCGTTGTTTTAGCGGGAGCTAGGTCCTACAATGAGCAGTTCTTC
. TRBJ2-4 TRBV3-1 . CASSPNSTPRAKNIQYF TGTGCCAGCAGCCCCAACTCCACCCCCCGAGCTAAAAACATTCAGTACTTC
. TRBJ1-1 TRBV13 . CASSWGQANTEAFF TGTGCCAGCAGCTGGGGACAAGCGAACACTGAAGCTTTCTTT
. TRBJ1-1 TRBV5-1 . CASSPFLGGEEAFF TGCGCCAGCAGCCCATTTTTGGGGGGGGAAGAAGCTTTCTTT
. TRBJ2-1 TRBV7-9 . CASSWVPDSKAEQFF TGTGCCAGCAGCTGGGTCCCAGATTCTAAAGCTGAGCAGTTCTTC
. TRBJ2-7 TRBV5-6 . CASSLGVLDTYEQYF TGTGCCAGCAGCTTGGGGGTCTTAGATACCTACGAGCAGTACTTC
TRBD1 TRBJ2-1 TRBV19 . CASTADRAGYNEQLF TGTGCCAGTACCGCGGACAGGGCAGGATACAATGAGCAGCTCTTC
. TRBJ1-6 TRBV7-9 . CASSLVSQGAPLHF TGTGCCAGCAGCTTAGTATCCCAGGGCGCACCCCTCCACTTT
TRBD2 TRBJ2-1 TRBV20-1 . CSARLAGPYNEQFF TGCAGTGCGCGACTAGCGGGCCCCTACAATGAGCAGTTCTTC
. TRBJ2-5 TRBV4-2 . CASSQALGGQETQYF TGTGCCAGCAGCCAAGCTTTAGGAGGCCAAGAGACCCAGTACTTC
. TRBJ1-2 TRBV12-5 . CASGLVFRRGGGYGYTF TGTGCTAGTGGTTTGGTATTCAGACGTGGGGGGGGTTATGGCTACACCTTC
TRBD1 TRBJ2-1 TRBV27 . CASSHGTGPYNEQFF TGTGCCAGCAGTCACGGGACAGGCCCTTACAATGAGCAGTTCTTC
. TRBJ2-2 TRBV13 . CASSLAAGRNTGELFF TGTGCCAGCAGCCTCGCAGCAGGGCGGAACACCGGGGAGCTGTTTTTT
TRBD1 TRBJ1-2 TRBV28 . CASRTENRDRANYGYTF TGTGCCAGCAGGACGGAAAACCGGGACAGAGCTAACTATGGCTACACCTTC
. TRBJ2-5 TRBV27 . CASSLSRGKTQYF TGTGCCAGCAGTTTATCGAGGGGAAAGACCCAGTACTTC
. TRBJ1-2 TRBV2 . CATRLGGGTF TGTGCCACTCGCTTGGGGGGTGGCACCTTC
TRBD1 TRBJ2-5 TRBV5-4 . CASSRLGRDRQETQYF TGTGCCAGCAGCCGCCTGGGCCGGGACAGACAAGAGACCCAGTACTTC
. TRBJ1-4 TRBV4-1 . CASLGTEKLFF TGCGCCAGCTTAGGGACTGAAAAACTGTTTTTT
. TRBJ2-1 TRBV12-3/TRBV12-4 . CASSLARRVSYNEQFF TGTGCCAGCAGTTTGGCCCGGAGGGTATCCTACAATGAGCAGTTCTTC
TRBD1 TRBJ1-1 TRBV4-1 . CASSLRQGARNTEAFF TGCGCCAGCAGCCTAAGACAGGGGGCCAGGAACACTGAAGCTTTCTTT
. TRBJ1-2 TRBV24-1 once CATSAPVQGLDGYTF TGTGCCACCAGTGCCCCGGTCCAGGGATTGGATGGCTACACCTTC
TRBD2 TRBJ2-2 TRBV7-2 . CASSPGTSGGAPNTGELFF TGTGCCAGCAGCCCCGGGACTAGCGGGGGGGCGCCGAACACCGGGGAGCTGTTTTTT
. TRBJ2-1 TRBV6-5 . CASSFISGSSYNEQFF TGTGCCAGCAGTTTCATTAGCGGTAGCTCCTACAATGAGCAGTTCTTC
TRBD2 TRBJ2-1 TRBV12-3/TRBV12-4 . CASSLARVSGGSGEQFF TGTGCCAGCAGTTTAGCGCGAGTAAGCGGGGGGAGCGGTGAGCAGTTCTTC
. TRBJ1-2 TRBV15 . CATSLRGYLGYTF TGTGCCACCAGCCTCAGGGGATATCTCGGCTACACCTTC
. TRBJ2-5 TRBV7-2 . CASSPRELLAQYF TGTGCCAGCAGCCCAAGGGAGCTCTTAGCCCAGTACTTC
. TRBJ2-7 TRBV10-3 . CAISDGTPPEQYF TGTGCCATCAGTGATGGGACTCCTCCCGAGCAGTACTTC
TRBD1 TRBJ1-5 TRBV4-1 . CASSTRQGGSNQPQHF TGCGCCAGCAGCACTAGACAGGGGGGTAGCAATCAGCCCCAGCATTTT
. TRBJ2-5 TRBV12-3/TRBV12-4 . CASSSPPWGQETQYF TGTGCCAGCAGTTCCCCCCCTTGGGGCCAAGAGACCCAGTACTTC
TRBD1 TRBJ2-7 TRBV29-1 . CSVEASSGTGVRYEQYF TGCAGCGTTGAAGCATCCTCCGGGACAGGGGTGCGGTACGAGCAGTACTTC
TRBD1 TRBJ1-2 TRBV4-1 . CASSEERDRGVYGYTF TGCGCCAGCAGCGAAGAGAGGGACAGGGGGGTCTATGGCTACACCTTC
. TRBJ2-2 TRBV5-6 . CASSLVGSGELFF TGTGCCAGCAGCTTGGTTGGGTCCGGGGAGCTGTTTTTT
. TRBJ1-6 TRBV25-1 . CASSERRGNSPLHF TGTGCCAGCAGTGAACGCAGGGGAAATTCACCCCTCCACTTT
TRBD1 TRBJ2-7 TRBV4-1 . CASSQGTGPSYEQYF TGCGCCAGCAGCCAAGGGACAGGGCCCTCCTACGAGCAGTACTTC
. TRBJ1-1 TRBV9 . CASSLRDTANTEAFF TGTGCCAGCAGCCTACGGGACACTGCTAACACTGAAGCTTTCTTT
TRBD1 TRBJ1-1 TRBV13 . CASSATGAHTEAFF TGTGCCAGCAGCGCAACAGGGGCCCACACTGAAGCTTTCTTT
. TRBJ2-2 TRBV2 . CASRGVDNLNTGELFF TGTGCCAGCAGAGGTGTCGACAACTTAAACACCGGGGAGCTGTTTTTT
. TRBJ2-4 TRBV9 . CASSVGGKDIQYF TGTGCCAGCAGCGTAGGAGGGAAGGACATTCAGTACTTC
. TRBJ2-5 TRBV30 . CAWTRDYQETQYF TGTGCCTGGACCCGGGACTACCAAGAGACCCAGTACTTC
TRBD2 TRBJ2-2 TRBV6-6 . CASSYLASGPTGELFF TGTGCCAGCAGTTACTTGGCTAGCGGCCCGACCGGGGAGCTGTTTTTT
. TRBJ1-3 TRBV20-1 . CSASALGARNTIYF TGCAGTGCTAGCGCCCTTGGAGCCCGAAACACCATATATTTT
. TRBJ2-3 TRBV24-1 few CATGQDSTGDTQYF TGTGCCACCGGCCAGGACAGCACGGGGGATACGCAGTATTTT
. TRBJ2-7 TRBV6-1 . CASAMGYEQYF TGTGCCAGCGCCATGGGGTACGAGCAGTACTTC
. TRBJ2-3 TRBV24-1 . CATSDFRAGADTQYF TGTGCCACCAGTGATTTCCGCGCGGGCGCAGATACGCAGTATTTT
TRBD2 TRBJ2-5 TRBV12-3/TRBV12-4 . CASSLPPGLAGEEETQYF TGTGCCAGCAGTTTACCCCCGGGACTAGCGGGGGAAGAAGAGACCCAGTACTTC